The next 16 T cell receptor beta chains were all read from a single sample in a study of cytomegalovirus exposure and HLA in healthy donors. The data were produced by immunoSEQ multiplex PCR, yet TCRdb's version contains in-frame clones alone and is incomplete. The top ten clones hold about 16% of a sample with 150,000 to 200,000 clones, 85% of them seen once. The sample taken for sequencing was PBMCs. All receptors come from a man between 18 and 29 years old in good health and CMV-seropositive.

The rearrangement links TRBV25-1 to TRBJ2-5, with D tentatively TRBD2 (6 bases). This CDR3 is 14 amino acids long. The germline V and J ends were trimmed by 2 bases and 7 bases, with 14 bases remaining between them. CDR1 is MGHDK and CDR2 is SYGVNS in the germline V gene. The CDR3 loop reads CASSEQGLDGTQYF. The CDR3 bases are TGTGCCAGCAGTGAACAGGGACTGGATGGGACCCAGTACTTC.

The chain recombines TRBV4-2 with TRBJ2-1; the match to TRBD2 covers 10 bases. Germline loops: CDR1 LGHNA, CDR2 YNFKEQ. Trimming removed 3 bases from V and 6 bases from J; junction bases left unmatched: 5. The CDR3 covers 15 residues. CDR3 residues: CASSHTSGTINEQFF. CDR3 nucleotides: TGTGCCAGCAGCCATACTAGCGGGACGATCAATGAGCAGTTCTTC.

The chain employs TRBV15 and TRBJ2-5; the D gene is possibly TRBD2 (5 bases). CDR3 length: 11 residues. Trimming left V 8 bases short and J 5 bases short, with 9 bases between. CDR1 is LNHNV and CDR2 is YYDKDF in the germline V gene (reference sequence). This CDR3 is CATGRRETQYF. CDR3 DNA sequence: TGTGCCACCGGAAGGAGGGAGACCCAGTACTTC.

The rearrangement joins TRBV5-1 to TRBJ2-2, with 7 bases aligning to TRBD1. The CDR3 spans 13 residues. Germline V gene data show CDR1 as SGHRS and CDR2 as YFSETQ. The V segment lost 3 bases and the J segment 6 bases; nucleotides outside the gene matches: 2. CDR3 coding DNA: TGCGCCAGCAGCTGGACAGGTCCCGGGGAGCTGTTTTTT. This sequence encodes CASSWTGPGELFF.

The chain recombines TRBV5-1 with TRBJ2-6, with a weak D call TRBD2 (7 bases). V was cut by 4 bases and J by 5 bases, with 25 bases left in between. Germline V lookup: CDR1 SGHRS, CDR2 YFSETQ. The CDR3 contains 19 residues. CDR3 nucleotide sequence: TGCGCCAGCAGCGGAATTACAGGGAGGGCCCCTCTGCGGGCCAACGTCCTGACTTTC. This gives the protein CASSGITGRAPLRANVLTF.

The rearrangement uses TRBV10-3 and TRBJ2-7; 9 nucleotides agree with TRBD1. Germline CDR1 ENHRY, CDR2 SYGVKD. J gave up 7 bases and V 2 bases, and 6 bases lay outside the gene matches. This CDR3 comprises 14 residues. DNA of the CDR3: TGTGCCATCAGTGAGGGGACAGGGTCGGAAGAGCAGTACTTC. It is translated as CAISEGTGSEEQYF.

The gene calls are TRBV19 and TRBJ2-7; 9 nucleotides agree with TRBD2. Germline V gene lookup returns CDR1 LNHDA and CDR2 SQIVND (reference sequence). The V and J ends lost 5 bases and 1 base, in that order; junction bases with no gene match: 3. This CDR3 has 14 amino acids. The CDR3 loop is CASSLGLASYEQYF. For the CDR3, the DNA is TGTGCCAGTAGTCTTGGACTAGCGTCCTACGAGCAGTACTTC.

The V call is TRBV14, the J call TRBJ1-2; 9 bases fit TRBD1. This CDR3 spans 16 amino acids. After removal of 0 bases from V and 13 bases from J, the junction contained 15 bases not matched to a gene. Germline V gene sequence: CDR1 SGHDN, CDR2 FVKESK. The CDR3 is CASSQDLGPSGTGFTF. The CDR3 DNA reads TGTGCCAGCAGCCAAGATCTTGGGCCCTCCGGGACAGGGTTCACCTTC. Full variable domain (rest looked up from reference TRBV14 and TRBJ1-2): EAGVTQFPSHSVIEKGQTVTLRCDPISGHDNLYWYRRVMGKEIKFLLHFVKESKQDESGMPNNRFLAERTGGTYSTLKVQPAELEDSGVYFCASSQDLGPSGTGFTFGSGTRLTVV.

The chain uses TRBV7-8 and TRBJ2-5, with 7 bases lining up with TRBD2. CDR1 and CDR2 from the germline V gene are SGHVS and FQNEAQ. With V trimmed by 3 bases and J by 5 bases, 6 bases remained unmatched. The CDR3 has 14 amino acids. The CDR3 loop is CASSLTSRTETQYF. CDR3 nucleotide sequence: TGTGCCAGCAGCTTGACTAGCAGGACGGAGACCCAGTACTTC.

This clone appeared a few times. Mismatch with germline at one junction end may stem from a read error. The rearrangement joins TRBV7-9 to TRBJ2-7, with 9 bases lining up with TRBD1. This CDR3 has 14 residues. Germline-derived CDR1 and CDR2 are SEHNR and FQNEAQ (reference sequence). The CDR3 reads CAIHGGTGSSEQYF. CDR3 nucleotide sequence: TGTGCCATCCATGGAGGGACAGGGTCCTCCGAGCAGTACTTC.

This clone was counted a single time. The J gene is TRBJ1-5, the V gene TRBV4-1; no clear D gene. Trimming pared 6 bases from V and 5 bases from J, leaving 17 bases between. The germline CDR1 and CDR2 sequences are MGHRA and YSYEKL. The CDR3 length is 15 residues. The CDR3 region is CASSHQVTLHQPQHF. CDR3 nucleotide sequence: TGCGCCAGCAGTCACCAGGTTACCCTCCATCAGCCCCAGCATTTT.

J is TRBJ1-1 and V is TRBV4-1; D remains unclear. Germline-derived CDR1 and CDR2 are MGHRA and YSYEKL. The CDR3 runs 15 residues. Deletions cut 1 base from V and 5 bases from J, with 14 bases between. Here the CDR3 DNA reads TGCGCCAGCAGCCAAGTCTCAGCGGATGGGACTGAAGCTTTCTTT. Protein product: CASSQVSADGTEAFF.

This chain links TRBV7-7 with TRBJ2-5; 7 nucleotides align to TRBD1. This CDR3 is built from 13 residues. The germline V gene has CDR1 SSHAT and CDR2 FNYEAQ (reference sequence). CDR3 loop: CAILYRGQETQYF. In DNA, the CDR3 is TGTGCTATCCTATACAGGGGCCAAGAGACCCAGTACTTC. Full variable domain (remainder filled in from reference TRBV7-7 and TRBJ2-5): GAGVSQSPRYKVTKRGQDVTLRCDPISSHATLYWYQQALGQGPEFLTYFNYEAQPDKSGLPSDRFSAERPEGSISTLTIQRTEQRDSAMYRCAILYRGQETQYFGPGTRLLVL.

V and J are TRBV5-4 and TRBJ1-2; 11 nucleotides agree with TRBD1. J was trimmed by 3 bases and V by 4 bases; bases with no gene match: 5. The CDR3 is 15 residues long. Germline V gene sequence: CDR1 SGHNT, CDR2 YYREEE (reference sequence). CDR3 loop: CASSGQGALDYGYTF. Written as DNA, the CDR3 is TGTGCCAGCAGCGGACAGGGGGCTCTGGACTATGGCTACACCTTC.

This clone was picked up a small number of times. CDR3: CASTRGLVSTYNEQFF. The CDR3 DNA reads as TGCGCCAGCACGAGGGGACTAGTCTCGACCTACAATGAGCAGTTCTTC. This chain connects TRBV5-1 to TRBJ2-1; the match to TRBD2 covers 8 bases. Germline trimming cut 6 bases from V and 2 bases from J; bases unmatched to any gene: 10. The CDR3 consists of 16 residues. CDR1 and CDR2 from the germline V gene are SGHRS and YFSETQ.

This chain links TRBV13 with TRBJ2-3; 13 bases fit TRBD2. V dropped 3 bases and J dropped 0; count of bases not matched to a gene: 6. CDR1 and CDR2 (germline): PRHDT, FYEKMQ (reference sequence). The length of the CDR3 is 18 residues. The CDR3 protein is CASSFRTSGGASTDTQYF. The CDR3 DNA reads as TGTGCCAGCAGCTTTAGGACTAGCGGGGGTGCTAGCACAGATACGCAGTATTTT. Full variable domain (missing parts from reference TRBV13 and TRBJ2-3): AAGVIQSPRHLIKEKRETATLKCYPIPRHDTVYWYQQGPGQDPQFLISFYEKMQSDKGSIPDRFSAQQFSDYHSELNMSSLELGDSALYFCASSFRTSGGASTDTQYFGPGTRLTVL.